This T cell receptor (beta chain) is from a study of regulatory T cells in long-lasting Graves disease. There are many counts of this clonotype. The antigen is undetermined. TCR beta libraries were built with iRepertoire HTBI primers and Arm-PCR of CDR3 regions. TCRdb re-analysed the multiplex PCR reads in MiXCR, keeping a single row per CDR3 protein. The table has about 540,000 distinct CDR3 sequences, approximately 13% seen once. V lost 5 bases to trimming and J lost 2 bases, with 34 bases between them. The V gene's germline CDR1 is SGHVS and CDR2 FQNEAQ. The CDR3 is 21 amino acids. Time point indicated: newly diagnosed GD, antithyroid drugs for less than 3 months. PBMC-derived RNA was used for the TCR library. Study-level points and caveats: Whereas roughly 1,000 public clonotypes were shared by new patients, persistent patients shared more, at a few thousand.

This sample was also put to use in a study of T cells in Graves' hyperthyroidism and ophthalmopathy. That work contributes: Researchers ran a first-round RT-PCR on the TCR CDR3 using the HTBI primer set. Model output signaled ophthalmopathy a median approximately 6 months ahead of onset.

The TCR comes from a man in his thirties or forties with Graves disease. The genes are TRBV7-8 and TRBJ2-7; D may match TRBD1 or TRBD2 (7 bases each). The specimen was peripheral blood mononuclear cells (PBMCs), collected at new diagnosis, from a patient treated with antithyroid drugs. The CDR3 reads CASSRWRTGFNWRESTYEQYF. The CDR3 coding sequence is TGTGCCAGCAGCCGATGGAGGACAGGCTTTAACTGGCGGGAGTCTACCTACGAGCAGTACTTC. Full variable domain (remainder filled in from reference TRBV7-8 and TRBJ2-7): GAGVSQSPRYKVAKRGQDVALRCDPISGHVSLFWYQQALGQGPEFLTYFQNEAQLDKSGLPSDRFFAERPEGSVSTLKIQRTQQEDSAVYLCASSRWRTGFNWRESTYEQYFGPGTRLTVT.